This is a list of T cell receptor beta chains from one sample in a study of OX40 agonist ivuxolimab in advanced cancers. Clones were read by immunoSEQ multiplex PCR, and TCRdb kept only the in-frame ones, dropping some. This table holds approximately 59,000 clones, approximately 88% found once. Material: CD4+ or CD8+ T cells sorted from blood, obtained in a trial of the OX40 agonist ivuxolimab. Source of these receptors: an adult with an advanced solid tumor such as melanoma, head and neck, liver or kidney cancer. The CDR3 runs from the conserved cysteine through the conserved F or W. The order of the fields is D gene, J gene, clone size, V gene, CDR3 protein, CDR3 DNA. The D gene is left open where the match is weak. Where a row states a size, it is once, few, many or the class of an expanded clone; other rows omit it.

>TRBD1|TRBJ2-5|NA|TRBV30
CAWSSGTEETQYF
TGTGCCTGGAGTTCTGGGACAGAAGAGACCCAGTACTTC
>TRBD1|TRBJ2-1|NA|TRBV29-1
CSVEVSTGGRYNEQFF
TGCAGCGTTGAAGTGTCGACAGGGGGACGATACAATGAGCAGTTCTTC
>TRBD2|TRBJ2-1|NA|TRBV5-1
CASSEREGGNEQFF
TGCGCCAGCAGCGAGCGGGAGGGTGGGAATGAGCAGTTCTTC
>NA|TRBJ2-5|NA|TRBV7-7
CASSQQSQETQYF
TGTGCTAGCAGCCAGCAATCCCAAGAGACCCAGTACTTC
>NA|TRBJ2-7|once|TRBV29-1
CSGGEARYEQYF
TGCAGCGGGGGGGAAGCCCGCTACGAGCAGTACTTC
>NA|TRBJ2-6|few|TRBV29-1
CSVNLDTSGANVLTF
TGCAGCGTTAACCTCGACACCTCTGGGGCCAACGTCCTGACTTTC
>TRBD1|TRBJ1-1|NA|TRBV6-1
CASSVFPGTGGNTEAFF
TGTGCCAGCAGTGTCTTCCCCGGGACAGGGGGGAACACTGAAGCTTTCTTT
>TRBD1|TRBJ2-7|NA|TRBV12-5
CASGSPDRDSYEQYF
TGTGCTAGTGGTTCCCCGGACAGGGACAGCTACGAGCAGTACTTC
>NA|TRBJ2-1|NA|TRBV5-1
CASSLVWEPYNEQFF
TGCGCCAGCAGCTTGGTGTGGGAGCCTTACAATGAGCAGTTCTTC
>NA|TRBJ2-7|NA|TRBV2
CASMATYEQYF
TGTGCCAGCATGGCGACCTACGAGCAGTACTTC
>NA|TRBJ2-7|few|TRBV6-1
CASRSRGKYEQYF
TGTGCCAGCAGGAGCAGGGGCAAATACGAGCAGTACTTC
>NA|TRBJ1-1|NA|TRBV6-5
CASSRLFGMNTEAFF
TGTGCCAGCAGTCGACTTTTCGGCATGAACACTGAAGCTTTCTTT
>NA|TRBJ2-7|NA|TRBV4-1
CASSQDSFAGREQYF
TGCGCCAGCAGCCAAGATTCATTCGCCGGCCGCGAGCAGTACTTC
>NA|TRBJ1-1|NA|TRBV6-5
CASSYGGGTEAFF
TGTGCCAGCAGTTACGGAGGGGGCACTGAAGCTTTCTTT
>NA|TRBJ1-2|NA|TRBV6-5
CASNSALAGFYGYTF
TGTGCCAGCAACTCTGCCCTGGCGGGTTTCTATGGCTACACCTTC
>NA|TRBJ2-7|NA|TRBV7-2
CASSLARSYEQYF
TGTGCCAGCAGCTTAGCCCGCAGCTACGAGCAGTACTTC
>NA|TRBJ1-4|NA|TRBV29-1
CSVTGATNEKLFF
TGCAGCGTAACGGGCGCAACTAATGAAAAACTGTTTTTT
>NA|TRBJ1-4|NA|TRBV6-1
CASSIPGTNEKLFF
TGTGCCAGCAGTATCCCAGGGACTAATGAAAAACTGTTTTTT
>NA|TRBJ2-7|NA|TRBV30
CAWTFGGRAQYF
TGTGCCTGGACCTTCGGAGGAAGGGCGCAGTACTTC
>NA|TRBJ2-7|NA|TRBV27
CASRPLEAYEQYF
TGTGCCAGCAGACCTCTCGAGGCCTACGAGCAGTACTTC
>NA|TRBJ1-1|NA|TRBV7-2
CASSFSVNTEAFF
TGTGCCAGCAGCTTTTCAGTGAACACTGAAGCTTTCTTT
>TRBD2|TRBJ2-5|NA|TRBV11-2
CASSFAGEETQYF
TGTGCCAGCAGTTTTGCGGGAGAAGAGACCCAGTACTTC
>TRBD1|TRBJ1-2|NA|TRBV18
CASSLTAGGDFGYTF
TGTGCCAGCTCACTAACGGCAGGGGGGGATTTTGGCTACACCTTC
>NA|TRBJ2-1|NA|TRBV10-1
CASSAATYNEQFF
TGCGCCAGCAGTGCCGCGACCTACAATGAGCAGTTCTTC
>NA|TRBJ2-4|NA|TRBV9
CASSVGPSVNIQYF
TGTGCCAGCAGCGTAGGACCCTCAGTAAACATTCAGTACTTC
>NA|TRBJ1-1|NA|TRBV11-2
CASSLGVGSGYTEAFF
TGTGCCAGCAGCTTAGGGGTAGGGTCGGGGTACACTGAAGCTTTCTTT
>NA|TRBJ2-5|few|TRBV5-4
CASSQIDETQYF
TGTGCCAGCAGCCAAATAGATGAGACCCAGTACTTC
>NA|TRBJ1-1|NA|TRBV13
CASSLAGGGTEAFF
TGTGCCAGCAGCTTAGCTGGTGGGGGGACTGAAGCTTTCTTT
>NA|TRBJ2-3|NA|TRBV6-1
CASSEALPGVGGDTQYF
TGTGCCAGCAGTGAAGCGCTGCCAGGGGTTGGTGGAGATACGCAGTATTTT
>TRBD1|TRBJ2-7|NA|TRBV19
CASSLNRGYEQYF
TGTGCCAGTAGTCTAAACAGGGGATACGAGCAGTACTTC
>TRBD1|TRBJ2-5|once|TRBV5-4
CASSLGQGRETQYF
TGTGCCAGCAGCTTGGGACAGGGGAGGGAGACCCAGTACTTC
>TRBD1|TRBJ2-7|NA|TRBV4-3
CASSLHRGPYEQYF
TGCGCCAGCAGCCTCCACAGGGGGCCCTACGAGCAGTACTTC
>NA|TRBJ1-2|NA|TRBV2
CASSELVDYGYTF
TGTGCCAGCAGTGAATTAGTAGATTATGGCTACACCTTC
>NA|TRBJ1-3|NA|TRBV18
CASSPNTLSGNTIYF
TGTGCCAGCTCACCTAATACGTTGTCTGGAAACACCATATATTTT
>TRBD1|TRBJ2-5|NA|TRBV10-1
CASSERTGVAETQYF
TGCGCCAGCAGCGAACGAACAGGGGTGGCAGAGACCCAGTACTTC
>TRBD1|TRBJ2-3|NA|TRBV6-6
CASSWGQASTDTQYF
TGTGCCAGCAGTTGGGGACAGGCAAGCACAGATACGCAGTATTTT
>NA|TRBJ1-1|NA|TRBV6-5
CASIRAGTEAFF
TGTGCCAGCATCAGGGCTGGAACTGAAGCTTTCTTT
>NA|TRBJ1-4|NA|TRBV14
CASSQGSEEKLFF
TGTGCCAGCAGCCAGGGGTCGGAGGAAAAACTGTTTTTT
>NA|TRBJ1-5|NA|TRBV19
CASSSEGGNQPQHF
TGTGCCAGTTCCTCCGAGGGAGGCAATCAGCCCCAGCATTTT
>TRBD2|TRBJ2-7|NA|TRBV4-2
CASSQDLERGYEQYF
TGTGCCAGCAGCCAAGATCTGGAGCGGGGGTACGAGCAGTACTTC
>NA|TRBJ2-3|NA|TRBV7-9
CASSQSGGLYTDTQYF
TGTGCCAGCAGCCAATCAGGGGGGCTCTACACAGATACGCAGTATTTT